Listed here is a single T cell receptor beta chain. Its antigen is unknown. The data belong to a study of PD-L1 blockade in urothelial cancer. Background on the study: At 6 weeks and at 3 weeks (second dose) after treatment start, blood was analyzed. Study findings and constraints: When pretreatment blood TCR clonality was below the median, it predicted better survival.

The trim removed 4 bases at V and 3 bases at J, leaving 4 bases unmatched. This CDR3 is 16 amino acids long. Germline V gene sequence: CDR1 MRHNA, CDR2 SNTAGT. TCRdb's copy holds only in-frame clones and misses some; the assay was immunoSEQ multiplex PCR. The sample shows 70,000 to 95,000 clones, roughly nine tenths of them seen only once. Time point meaning: pretreatment peripheral blood. The TCR comes from a woman of 80 years or more with urothelial cancer. This sample comprised PBMCs, obtained around atezolizumab (anti-PD-L1) treatment. J is TRBJ2-3 and V is TRBV6-4, with TRBD2 matching over 13 bases. In nucleotides, the CDR3 is TGTGCCAGCAGTGTACTAGCGGGAGGGCCAACAGATACGCAGTATTTT. Translation gives CASSVLAGGPTDTQYF.